These T cell receptor beta chains were read from a single sample in a study of cytomegalovirus exposure and HLA in healthy donors. The assay was immunoSEQ multiplex PCR, and TCRdb's table has in-frame clones only and misses some. The profile shows more than 100,000 clones, around four fifths of them singletons. Source material: PBMCs. These TCRs come from a man aged 60-69 years in good health and CMV-seropositive. The CDR3 runs from the conserved cysteine through the conserved F or W. The D gene is left open where the match is weak. Part of the rows lack a size; the others show once, few, many or a class for expanded clones.

V,D,J,size,CDR3,DNA
TRBV7-7,-,TRBJ2-3,once,CASSAGPQRTDTQYF,TGTGCCAGCAGCGCAGGGCCTCAACGGACAGATACGCAGTATTTT
TRBV11-1,-,TRBJ1-2,-,CASSSGGYGYTF,TGTGCCAGCAGTTCGGGGGGCTATGGCTACACCTTC
TRBV18,TRBD1,TRBJ1-2,few,CASSPPGTGETYGYTF,TGTGCCAGCTCACCACCGGGGACAGGGGAAACGTATGGCTACACCTTC
TRBV6-5,TRBD1,TRBJ1-1,-,CASSYSRTGETEAFF,TGTGCCAGCAGTTACTCCCGGACAGGAGAAACTGAAGCTTTCTTT
TRBV5-1,-,TRBJ1-5,-,CASSLVGGYSNQPQHF,TGCGCCAGCAGCTTGGTGGGGGGTTATAGCAATCAGCCCCAGCATTTT
TRBV9,-,TRBJ2-7,few,CASSVGSEGPYEQYF,TGTGCCAGCAGCGTGGGGTCGGAGGGGCCCTACGAGCAGTACTTC
TRBV18,TRBD1,TRBJ2-2,-,CASSPGQGANTGELFF,TGTGCCAGCTCACCAGGACAGGGGGCGAACACCGGGGAGCTGTTTTTT
TRBV6-1,-,TRBJ2-7,-,CASSDIYEQYF,TGTGCCAGCAGTGACATCTACGAGCAGTACTTC
TRBV15,-,TRBJ1-5,-,CATSRDRKQGGAQPQHF,TGTGCCACCAGCAGAGACAGAAAACAGGGAGGGGCTCAGCCCCAGCATTTT
TRBV30,-,TRBJ2-1,few,CAWSVLGFGQSSYNEQFF,TGTGCCTGGAGTGTACTGGGTTTCGGACAGAGCTCCTACAATGAGCAGTTCTTC
TRBV28,TRBD1,TRBJ1-5,-,CASHRTGAHQPQHF,TGTGCCAGCCACCGGACAGGGGCGCATCAGCCCCAGCATTTT
TRBV30,-,TRBJ2-1,few,CAWSRGAGYNEQFF,TGTGCCTGGAGCCGGGGGGCTGGCTACAATGAGCAGTTCTTC
TRBV6-9,-,TRBJ1-1,-,CASSSCPWGGNTEAFF,TGTGCCAGCAGTTCATGCCCTTGGGGGGGGAACACTGAAGCTTTCTTT
TRBV5-1,TRBD2,TRBJ2-1,-,CASSLELAGAVDEQFF,TGCGCCAGCAGCTTGGAACTAGCGGGAGCCGTCGATGAGCAGTTCTTC
TRBV6-1,TRBD1,TRBJ1-6,-,CASSEDRGPSPLHF,TGTGCCAGCAGTGAGGACAGGGGGCCTTCACCCCTCCACTTT
TRBV11-2,TRBD1,TRBJ2-1,-,CASSLGTGGYNEQFF,TGTGCCAGCAGCCTAGGGACAGGGGGCTACAATGAGCAGTTCTTC
TRBV19,-,TRBJ1-4,-,CASSTRVVVTNEKLFF,TGTGCCAGTAGTACCAGGGTCGTCGTAACTAATGAAAAACTGTTTTTT
TRBV28,-,TRBJ1-6,-,CASSPSPSTSPLHF,TGTGCCAGCAGTCCCTCCCCCTCGACATCACCCCTCCACTTT
TRBV6-6,-,TRBJ1-2,-,CASRSGTTNYGYTF,TGTGCCAGCAGGAGCGGGACGACTAACTATGGCTACACCTTC
TRBV11-3,TRBD1,TRBJ1-1,-,CASSAGQGLGTEAFF,TGTGCCAGCAGCGCGGGACAGGGGCTGGGCACTGAAGCTTTCTTT
TRBV7-9,TRBD1,TRBJ2-5,once,CASSPGTGAPETQYF,TGTGCCAGCAGCCCCGGGACAGGGGCCCCAGAGACCCAGTACTTC
TRBV6-1,-,TRBJ2-7,-,CASRLNTGTPYEQYF,TGTGCCAGCAGACTAAATACCGGGACACCCTACGAGCAGTACTTC
TRBV5-1,-,TRBJ1-1,few,CASSPKWGGTEAFF,TGCGCCAGCAGCCCAAAGTGGGGAGGGACTGAAGCTTTCTTT
TRBV7-6,-,TRBJ2-1,-,CASSLYGRYNEQFF,TGTGCCAGCAGCTTATATGGCAGATACAATGAGCAGTTCTTC
TRBV5-1,TRBD1,TRBJ2-5,-,CASSPRTGQETQYF,TGCGCCAGCAGCCCCCGGACAGGCCAAGAGACCCAGTACTTC
TRBV19,-,TRBJ1-1,-,CASSMDRNTEAFF,TGTGCCAGTAGTATGGACAGGAACACTGAAGCTTTCTTT
TRBV5-1,-,TRBJ1-6,-,CASSSTPGVRQSPLHF,TGCGCCAGCAGCTCAACCCCAGGGGTACGGCAATCACCCCTCCACTTT
TRBV7-3,-,TRBJ2-1,-,CASSLTGDSPNEQFF,TGTGCCAGCAGCCTAACGGGAGACTCGCCCAATGAGCAGTTCTTC
TRBV10-2,TRBD1,TRBJ2-7,-,CASSKSDRAHEQYF,TGCGCCAGCAGTAAATCGGACAGGGCCCACGAGCAGTACTTC
TRBV5-1,-,TRBJ2-5,-,CASSFGFQETQYF,TGCGCCAGCAGCTTTGGCTTCCAAGAGACCCAGTACTTC
TRBV7-8,TRBD1,TRBJ1-6,few,CASSLAGTGRSPLHF,TGTGCCAGCAGCTTAGCGGGGACAGGGCGATCACCCCTCCACTTT
TRBV5-1,TRBD1,TRBJ2-7,-,CASSLEAGGYEQYF,TGCGCCAGCAGCTTGGAGGCAGGGGGCTACGAGCAGTACTTC
TRBV10-3,TRBD1,TRBJ1-5,-,CAISDGGRGLDQPQHF,TGTGCCATCAGTGATGGTGGAAGGGGGCTCGATCAGCCCCAGCATTTT
TRBV30,-,TRBJ2-5,once,CAWSNSFRETQYF,TGTGCCTGGAGTAACTCCTTTCGGGAGACCCAGTACTTC
TRBV7-9,TRBD2,TRBJ2-4,-,CASSASGGALNIQYF,TGTGCCAGCAGCGCTAGCGGGGGGGCTTTGAACATTCAGTACTTC
TRBV5-1,TRBD2,TRBJ2-7,-,CASRVEWGGSYEQYF,TGCGCCAGCCGGGTAGAATGGGGGGGTTCCTACGAGCAGTACTTC
TRBV7-9,-,TRBJ1-2,once,CSSSKHNWQGPLGYTF,TGTTCCAGCAGTAAACACAATTGGCAGGGGCCCTTAGGCTACACCTTC
TRBV5-5,TRBD2,TRBJ2-3,few,CASSTRTSGRGDTQYF,TGTGCCAGCAGCACCCGGACTAGCGGGAGGGGGGATACGCAGTATTTT
TRBV6-5,-,TRBJ2-1,-,CASSFDSYNEQFF,TGTGCCAGCAGTTTCGACAGCTACAATGAGCAGTTCTTC
TRBV19,-,TRBJ1-2,-,CASSITRAATYTF,TGTGCCAGTAGTATCACGCGAGCCGCTACCTACACCTTC
TRBV27,-,TRBJ2-5,-,CASSSRVEETQYF,TGTGCCAGCAGTTCCAGGGTCGAAGAGACCCAGTACTTC
TRBV27,TRBD2,TRBJ2-7,-,CASRGILAGAREQYF,TGTGCCAGCAGGGGGATACTAGCGGGAGCCCGCGAGCAGTACTTC
TRBV6-4,-,TRBJ2-5,-,CATSDTGMGETQYF,TGTGCCACGTCCGATACAGGGATGGGGGAGACCCAGTACTTC
TRBV5-1,TRBD1,TRBJ1-1,-,CASSPREGARAFF,TGCGCCAGCAGCCCGCGGGAGGGGGCTCGGGCTTTCTTT
TRBV28,-,TRBJ1-5,few,CASSPPVGGVSNQPQHF,TGTGCCAGCAGTCCTCCGGTAGGGGGTGTTAGCAATCAGCCCCAGCATTTT
TRBV4-1,TRBD1,TRBJ1-1,-,CASSQAKGQLNTEAFF,TGCGCCAGCAGCCAGGCAAAGGGACAGCTAAACACTGAAGCTTTCTTT
TRBV18,TRBD1,TRBJ1-1,-,CASLGQGKFGTAFF,TGTGCCAGCTTGGGACAGGGGAAGTTTGGGACGGCTTTCTTT
TRBV29-1,TRBD1,TRBJ1-2,-,CSVVGPKAGQGNYGYTF,TGCAGCGTCGTTGGACCCAAGGCGGGACAGGGAAACTATGGCTACACCTTC
TRBV7-2,TRBD1,TRBJ1-2,-,CASSLRGGAYYGYTF,TGTGCCAGCAGCTTACGAGGGGGCGCCTACTATGGCTACACCTTC
TRBV9,-,TRBJ2-7,-,CASSVGGGPFYEQYF,TGTGCCAGCAGCGTAGGGGGAGGTCCCTTTTACGAGCAGTACTTC
TRBV4-2,TRBD1,TRBJ2-7,-,CASSQIGQASYEQYF,TGTGCCAGCAGCCAAATCGGACAGGCCTCCTACGAGCAGTACTTC
TRBV5-1,TRBD2,TRBJ2-7,-,CASSLEGGGTYEQYF,TGCGCCAGCAGCTTGGAGGGCGGGGGTACCTACGAGCAGTACTTC
TRBV19,-,TRBJ1-2,few,CASSIMSGSSNYGYTF,TGTGCCAGTAGTATTATGTCGGGGTCCTCCAACTATGGCTACACCTTC
TRBV19,TRBD1,TRBJ1-4,-,CASSWTGGENEKLFF,TGTGCCAGTAGTTGGACAGGGGGAGAGAATGAAAAACTGTTTTTT
TRBV6-6,-,TRBJ2-3,-,CASSYRGTDTQYF,TGTGCCAGCAGTTACCGGGGAACAGATACGCAGTATTTT
TRBV7-9,-,TRBJ1-2,few,CASSLPRSNYGYTF,TGTGCCAGCAGCCTCCCGAGATCTAACTATGGCTACACCTTC
TRBV5-1,TRBD1,TRBJ1-3,-,CASSRWTGGSGNTIYF,TGCGCCAGCAGCCGATGGACAGGGGGCTCTGGAAACACCATATATTTT